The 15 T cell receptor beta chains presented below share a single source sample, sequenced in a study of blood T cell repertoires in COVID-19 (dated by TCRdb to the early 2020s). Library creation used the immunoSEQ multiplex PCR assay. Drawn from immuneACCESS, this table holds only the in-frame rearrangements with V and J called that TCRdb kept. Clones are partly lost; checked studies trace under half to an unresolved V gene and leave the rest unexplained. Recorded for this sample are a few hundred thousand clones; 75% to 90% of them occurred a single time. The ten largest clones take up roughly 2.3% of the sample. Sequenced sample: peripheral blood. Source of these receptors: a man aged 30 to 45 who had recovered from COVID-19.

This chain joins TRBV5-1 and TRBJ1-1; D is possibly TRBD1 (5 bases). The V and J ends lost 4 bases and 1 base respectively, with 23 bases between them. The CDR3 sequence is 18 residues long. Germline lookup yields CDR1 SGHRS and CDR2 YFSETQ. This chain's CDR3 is CASSRLGRRNDRNTEAFF. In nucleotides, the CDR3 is TGCGCCAGCAGCCGCCTGGGGAGGAGAAACGACAGGAACACTGAAGCTTTCTTT. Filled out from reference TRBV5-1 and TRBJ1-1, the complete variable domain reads KAGVTQTPRYLIKTRGQQVTLSCSPISGHRSVSWYQQTPGQGLQFLFEYFSETQRNKGNFPGRFSGRQFSNSRSEMNVSTLELGDSALYLCASSRLGRRNDRNTEAFFGQGTRLTVV.

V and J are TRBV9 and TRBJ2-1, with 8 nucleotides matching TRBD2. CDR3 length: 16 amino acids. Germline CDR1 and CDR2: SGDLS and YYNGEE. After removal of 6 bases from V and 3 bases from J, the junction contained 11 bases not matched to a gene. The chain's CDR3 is CASTTRGGRGYNEQFF. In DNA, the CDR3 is TGTGCCAGCACCACCCGGGGGGGACGGGGCTACAATGAGCAGTTCTTC.

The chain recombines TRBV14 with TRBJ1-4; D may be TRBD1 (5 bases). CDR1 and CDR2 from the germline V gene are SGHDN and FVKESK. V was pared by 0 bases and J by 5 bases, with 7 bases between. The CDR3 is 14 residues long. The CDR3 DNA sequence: TGTGCCAGCAGCCAAGAGACAGCGAATGAAAAACTGTTTTTT. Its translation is CASSQETANEKLFF.

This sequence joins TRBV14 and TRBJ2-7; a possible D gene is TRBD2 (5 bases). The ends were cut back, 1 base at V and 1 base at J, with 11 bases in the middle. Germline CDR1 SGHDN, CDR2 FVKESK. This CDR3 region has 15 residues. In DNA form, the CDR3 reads TGTGCCAGCAGCCAAGGAACCTGGGAGTCCTACGAGCAGTACTTC. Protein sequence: CASSQGTWESYEQYF.

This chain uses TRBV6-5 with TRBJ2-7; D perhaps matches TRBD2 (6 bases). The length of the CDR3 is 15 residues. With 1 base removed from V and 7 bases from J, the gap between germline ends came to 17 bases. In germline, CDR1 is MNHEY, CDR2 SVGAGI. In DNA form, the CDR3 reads TGTGCCAGCAGTTACTATGGGACTTCCAGATTGGAGCAGTACTTC. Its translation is CASSYYGTSRLEQYF.

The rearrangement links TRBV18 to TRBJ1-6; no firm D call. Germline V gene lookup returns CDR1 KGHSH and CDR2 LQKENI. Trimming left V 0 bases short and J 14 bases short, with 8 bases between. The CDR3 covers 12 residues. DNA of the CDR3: TGTGCCAGCTCACCACCGAGCGCGACCCTCCACTTT. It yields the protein CASSPPSATLHF. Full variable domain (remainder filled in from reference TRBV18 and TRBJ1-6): NAGVMQNPRHLVRRRGQEARLRCSPMKGHSHVYWYRQLPEEGLKFMVYLQKENIIDESGMPKERFSAEFPKEGPSILRIQQVVRGDSAAYFCASSPPSATLHFGNGTRLTVT.

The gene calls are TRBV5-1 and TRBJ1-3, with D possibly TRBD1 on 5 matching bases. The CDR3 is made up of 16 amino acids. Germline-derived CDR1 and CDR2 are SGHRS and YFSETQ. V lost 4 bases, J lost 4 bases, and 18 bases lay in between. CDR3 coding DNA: TGCGCCAGCAGCACAGGACGGACGGGGGGAGGAAACACCATATATTTT. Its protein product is CASSTGRTGGGNTIYF.

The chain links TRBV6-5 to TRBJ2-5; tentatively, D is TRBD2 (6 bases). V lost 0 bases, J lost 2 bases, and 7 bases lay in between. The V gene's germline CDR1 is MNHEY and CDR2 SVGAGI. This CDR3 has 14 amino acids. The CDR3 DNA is TGTGCCAGCAGTTACTCGGGAGGACAAGAGACCCAGTACTTC. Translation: CASSYSGGQETQYF.

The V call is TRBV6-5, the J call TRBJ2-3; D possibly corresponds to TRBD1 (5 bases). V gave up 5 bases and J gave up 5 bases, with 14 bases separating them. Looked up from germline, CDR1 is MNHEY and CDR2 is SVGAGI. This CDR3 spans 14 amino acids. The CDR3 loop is CASSMLGAEDTQYF. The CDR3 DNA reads TGTGCCAGCAGTATGCTAGGGGCGGAAGATACGCAGTATTTT.

In DNA, the CDR3 is TGTGCCAGCAGCCAATCATACAGGGGGCAGAATGAGCAGTTCTTC. Protein sequence: CASSQSYRGQNEQFF. J is TRBJ2-1 and V is TRBV3-1 (or the pseudogene TRBV3-2), with 9 nucleotides matching TRBD1. V shed 2 bases, J shed 7 bases, and the junction held 6 bases outside the gene matches. CDR3 length equals 15 residues. CDR1 and CDR2 from the germline V gene are LGHDT and YNNKEL (reference sequence).

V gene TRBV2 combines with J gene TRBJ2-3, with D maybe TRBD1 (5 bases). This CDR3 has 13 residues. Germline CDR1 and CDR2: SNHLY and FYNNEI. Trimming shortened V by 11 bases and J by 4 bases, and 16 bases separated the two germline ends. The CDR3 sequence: CASNQGVSDTQYF. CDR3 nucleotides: TGTGCCTCAAATCAAGGGGTCTCAGATACGCAGTATTTT. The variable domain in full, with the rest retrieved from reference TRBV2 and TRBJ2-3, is EPEVTQTPSHQVTQMGQEVILRCVPISNHLYFYWYRQILGQKVEFLVSFYNNEISEKSEIFDDQFSVERPDGSNFTLKIRSTKLEDSAMYFCASNQGVSDTQYFGPGTRLTVL.

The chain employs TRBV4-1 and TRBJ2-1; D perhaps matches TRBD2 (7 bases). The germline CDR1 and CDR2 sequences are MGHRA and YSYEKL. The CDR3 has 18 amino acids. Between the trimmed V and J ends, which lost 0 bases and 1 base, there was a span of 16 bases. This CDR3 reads CASSQDRGGAGSYNEQFF. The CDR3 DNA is TGCGCCAGCAGCCAAGATAGAGGGGGGGCCGGGTCCTACAATGAGCAGTTCTTC.

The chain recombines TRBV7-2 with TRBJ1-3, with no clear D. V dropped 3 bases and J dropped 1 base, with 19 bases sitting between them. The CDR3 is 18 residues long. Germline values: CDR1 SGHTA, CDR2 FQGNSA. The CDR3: CASSLSMRDGRSGNTIYF. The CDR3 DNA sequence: TGTGCCAGCAGCTTGTCGATGAGGGATGGGCGATCTGGAAACACCATATATTTT. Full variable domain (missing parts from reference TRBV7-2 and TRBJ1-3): GAGVSQSPSNKVTEKGKDVELRCDPISGHTALYWYRQSLGQGLEFLIYFQGNSAPDKSGLPSDRFSAERTGGSVSTLTIQRTQQEDSAVYLCASSLSMRDGRSGNTIYFGEGSWLTVV.

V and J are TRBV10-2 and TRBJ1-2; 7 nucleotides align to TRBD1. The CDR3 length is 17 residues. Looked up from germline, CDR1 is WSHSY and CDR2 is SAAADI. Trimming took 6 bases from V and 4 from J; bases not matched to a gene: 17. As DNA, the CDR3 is TGCGCCAGCAGCAGTGGACAGGTCGCCCCAGGGGGCTATGGCTACACCTTC. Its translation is CASSSGQVAPGGYGYTF.

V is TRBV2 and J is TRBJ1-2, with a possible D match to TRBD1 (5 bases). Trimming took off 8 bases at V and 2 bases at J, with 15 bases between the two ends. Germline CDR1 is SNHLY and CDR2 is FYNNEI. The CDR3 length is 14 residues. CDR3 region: CASWGVTQNYGYTF. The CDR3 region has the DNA TGTGCCAGCTGGGGGGTGACACAAAACTATGGCTACACCTTC.